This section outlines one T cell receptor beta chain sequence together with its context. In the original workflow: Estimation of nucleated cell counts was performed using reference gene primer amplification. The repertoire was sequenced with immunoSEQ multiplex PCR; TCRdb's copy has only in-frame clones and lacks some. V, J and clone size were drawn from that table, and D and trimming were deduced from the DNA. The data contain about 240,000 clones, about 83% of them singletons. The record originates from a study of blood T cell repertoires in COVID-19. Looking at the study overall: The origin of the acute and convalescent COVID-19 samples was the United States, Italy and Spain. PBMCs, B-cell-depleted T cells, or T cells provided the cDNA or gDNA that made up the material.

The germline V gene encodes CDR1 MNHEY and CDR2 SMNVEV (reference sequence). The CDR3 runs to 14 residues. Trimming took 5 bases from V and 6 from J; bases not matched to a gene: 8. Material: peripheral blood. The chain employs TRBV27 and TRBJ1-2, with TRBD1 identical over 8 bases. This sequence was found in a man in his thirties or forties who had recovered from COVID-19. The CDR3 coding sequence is TGTGCCAGCAGTCCGACTTACAGGGGGGATGGCTACACCTTC. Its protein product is CASSPTYRGDGYTF.